The 6 T cell receptor beta chains given below trace back to one sample, sequenced in a study of healthy donors' naive CD4 and CD8 T cells. TCR libraries were built from approximately 490 ng of total RNA by linear amplification. TCRdb called the reads again in MiXCR, with one record for every CDR3 protein. The sample lists approximately 180,000 distinct CDR3 sequences, over 60% occurring once. Input material: naive CD4+ and CD8+ T cells sorted from blood, pooled from several donors. Receptor source: a pool of human donors in good health; the sample pools cells from several healthy donors.

The chain carries TRBV19 and TRBJ1-2, with D possibly matching TRBD1 (6 bases). The CDR3 loop spans 14 amino acids. Germline CDR1 LNHDA, CDR2 SQIVND (reference sequence). The V end was cut by 5 bases, the J end by 4 bases, with 14 bases between. CDR3 in DNA: TGTGCCAGTAGTCCGGACAGCAAAATCTATGGCTACACCTTC. Its translation: CASSPDSKIYGYTF.

J is TRBJ2-1 and V is TRBV19; D uncertain. Germline V gene lookup returns CDR1 LNHDA and CDR2 SQIVND (reference sequence). The CDR3 has 13 residues. Trimming took off 7 bases at V and 10 bases at J, with 17 bases between the two ends. CDR3 loop: CASTNPGVGEQFF. The CDR3 DNA is TGTGCCAGTACCAATCCTGGGGTGGGCGAGCAGTTCTTC.

Of note for this clonotype: Its ends do not fully match the called genes, so a read error is possible. This chain uses TRBV10-3 with TRBJ1-6; D ambiguous. CDR3 length equals 15 residues. CDR1 and CDR2 (germline): ENHRY, SYGVKD. CDR3 coding DNA: TGTGCCAGCAGTTACTCAACAAGGGATAATTCACCCCTCCACTTT. Protein product: CASSYSTRDNSPLHF.

This clonotype occurred once. The V gene is TRBV6-5, the J gene TRBJ2-5; TRBD2 agrees at 12 bases. There are 16 residues in the CDR3. The junction had 3 bases not matched to a gene; V was cut back by 2 bases and J by 2 bases. The V gene's germline CDR1 is MNHEY and CDR2 SVGAGI. DNA for the CDR3: TGTGCCAGCAGTTACCGACTAGCGGGAGCACAAGAGACCCAGTACTTC. Protein product: CASSYRLAGAQETQYF.

The V call is TRBV29-1, the J call TRBJ2-7, with TRBD2 as a possible D gene (5 bases). The CDR3 runs 12 residues. Germline lookup yields CDR1 SQVTM and CDR2 ANQGSEA. V shed 4 bases and J shed 6 bases, with 13 bases lying between them. Here the CDR3 DNA reads TGCAGCGTTGGGACTCTACTAGGCGAGCAGTACTTC. It specifies CSVGTLLGEQYF.

The chain links TRBV2 to TRBJ2-7, with D uncertain. V was trimmed by 1 base and J by 0 bases, leaving 7 bases between them. The CDR3 contains 14 residues. Germline lookup yields CDR1 SNHLY and CDR2 FYNNEI. CDR3 nucleotides: TGTGCCAGCAGTGAAGATGCCCTCTCCTACGAGCAGTACTTC. Protein product: CASSEDALSYEQYF. The full variable domain, in which reference TRBV2 and TRBJ2-7 provide the parts outside the CDR3, is EPEVTQTPSHQVTQMGQEVILRCVPISNHLYFYWYRQILGQKVEFLVSFYNNEISEKSEIFDDQFSVERPDGSNFTLKIRSTKLEDSAMYFCASSEDALSYEQYFGPGTRLTVT.